This TCR beta chain was obtained from a study of blood T cell repertoires in COVID-19. V lost 4 bases and J lost 6, with 13 bases in between. The CDR3 spans 13 residues. Germline values: CDR1 SGHRS, CDR2 YFSETQ. Original data processing: Cell counts per sample came from amplifying reference gene primers. Sequenced by immunoSEQ multiplex PCR; TCRdb stores in-frame clones only, minus some. The V and J calls and the clone size are those of that table, but D and trimming were determined from the DNA. This sample has some 140,000 clones, with around 83% found just once. As to this clone: Distinct nucleotide sequences in the sample also encode this CDR3.

The chain has TRBV5-1 and TRBJ1-2, with D hard to call. The sample comprised peripheral blood. This receptor was obtained from a woman aged 60-75 years with COVID-19, enrolled during active disease. The CDR3 region has the DNA TGCGCCAGCAGCCCAGGAACGGCGAATGGCTACACCTTC. Amino acid sequence: CASSPGTANGYTF.